These T cell receptor beta chains were read from a single sample in a study of shared clonotypes between healthy human individuals. The table came from immunoSEQ multiplex PCR; TCRdb's copy has only in-frame clones and leaves some out. The sample contains hundreds of thousands of clones, 90% to 95% of which appear only once. What was sequenced was naive CD8+ T cells sorted from blood. These receptors were collected from a woman aged 25-40 years in good health. CDR3s include the opening cysteine and the closing phenylalanine or tryptophan. The order of the fields is clone size, D gene, V gene, J gene, CDR3 protein, CDR3 DNA. D genes are given only for firm matches. Size is omitted from some rows. Given values are once, few, many or a class for expanded clones.

clone size: NA
D gene: TRBD1
V gene: TRBV27
J gene: TRBJ1-4
CDR3 protein: CASSSQGVNEKLFF
CDR3 DNA: TGTGCCAGCAGTTCACAGGGGGTTAATGAAAAACTGTTTTTT

clone size: NA
D gene: NA
V gene: TRBV4-2
J gene: TRBJ2-5
CDR3 protein: CASSQDRVGFGTQYF
CDR3 DNA: TGTGCCAGCAGCCAAGATCGTGTCGGTTTCGGGACCCAGTACTTC

clone size: NA
D gene: TRBD1
V gene: TRBV28
J gene: TRBJ2-7
CDR3 protein: CASSPTGASYEQYF
CDR3 DNA: TGTGCCAGCAGTCCGACAGGGGCCTCCTACGAGCAGTACTTC

clone size: NA
D gene: TRBD2
V gene: TRBV9
J gene: TRBJ2-1
CDR3 protein: CASSVSGTRLNYNEQFF
CDR3 DNA: TGTGCCAGCAGCGTTAGCGGGACGCGGCTGAACTACAATGAGCAGTTCTTC

clone size: NA
D gene: TRBD1
V gene: TRBV28
J gene: TRBJ2-1
CDR3 protein: CASSGQGPYNEQFF
CDR3 DNA: TGTGCCAGCAGTGGACAGGGGCCCTACAATGAGCAGTTCTTC

clone size: once
D gene: TRBD1
V gene: TRBV2
J gene: TRBJ2-7
CDR3 protein: CASSPGQISYEQYF
CDR3 DNA: TGTGCCAGCAGTCCGGGACAGATTTCCTACGAGCAGTACTTC

clone size: NA
D gene: NA
V gene: TRBV9
J gene: TRBJ2-2
CDR3 protein: CASTTTGKDTGELFF
CDR3 DNA: TGTGCCAGCACCACAACAGGGAAGGACACCGGGGAGCTGTTTTTT

clone size: NA
D gene: TRBD2
V gene: TRBV9
J gene: TRBJ2-2
CDR3 protein: CASSVAGTSGNTGELFF
CDR3 DNA: TGTGCCAGCAGCGTAGCCGGGACTAGCGGTAACACCGGGGAGCTGTTTTTT

clone size: NA
D gene: NA
V gene: TRBV5-1
J gene: TRBJ2-7
CDR3 protein: CASSLAGRGSNFYEQYF
CDR3 DNA: TGCGCCAGCAGCTTGGCGGGGCGGGGTTCGAACTTCTACGAGCAGTACTTC

clone size: once
D gene: NA
V gene: TRBV6-1
J gene: TRBJ1-2
CDR3 protein: CASRVGGGVGYTF
CDR3 DNA: TGTGCCAGCAGAGTGGGAGGGGGGGTTGGCTACACCTTC

clone size: few
D gene: NA
V gene: TRBV2
J gene: TRBJ1-4
CDR3 protein: CASEWTEDEKLFF
CDR3 DNA: TGTGCCAGCGAATGGACAGAGGATGAAAAACTGTTTTTT

clone size: NA
D gene: TRBD2
V gene: TRBV7-9
J gene: TRBJ2-1
CDR3 protein: CASSARLAERFNEQFF
CDR3 DNA: TGTGCCAGCAGCGCAAGACTAGCGGAGAGATTCAATGAGCAGTTCTTC

clone size: NA
D gene: NA
V gene: TRBV27
J gene: TRBJ1-5
CDR3 protein: CASSSLRVSNQPQHF
CDR3 DNA: TGTGCCAGCAGTTCCCTCCGAGTTAGCAATCAGCCCCAGCATTTT

clone size: NA
D gene: TRBD2
V gene: TRBV4-2
J gene: TRBJ2-1
CDR3 protein: CASSQGLAGNGEQFF
CDR3 DNA: TGTGCCAGCAGCCAAGGACTAGCGGGAAACGGTGAGCAGTTCTTC

clone size: NA
D gene: NA
V gene: TRBV11-2
J gene: TRBJ1-2
CDR3 protein: CASSLDGARYGYTF
CDR3 DNA: TGTGCCAGCAGCTTAGATGGGGCCCGCTATGGCTACACCTTC

clone size: NA
D gene: TRBD2
V gene: TRBV23-1
J gene: TRBJ2-4
CDR3 protein: CAESGTSGRTDIQYF
CDR3 DNA: TGCGCCGAATCGGGGACTAGCGGGAGAACAGACATTCAGTACTTC

clone size: NA
D gene: NA
V gene: TRBV9
J gene: TRBJ1-5
CDR3 protein: CASSVGENFYSNQPQHF
CDR3 DNA: TGTGCCAGCAGCGTGGGGGAAAACTTCTATAGCAATCAGCCCCAGCATTTT

clone size: NA
D gene: NA
V gene: TRBV29-1
J gene: TRBJ1-2
CDR3 protein: CSGYSPGRDGYTF
CDR3 DNA: TGCAGCGGGTACTCGCCGGGTAGGGATGGCTACACCTTC

clone size: NA
D gene: TRBD2
V gene: TRBV6-1
J gene: TRBJ2-7
CDR3 protein: CASRALAGGPYEQYF
CDR3 DNA: TGTGCCAGCAGGGCCCTAGCGGGAGGCCCCTACGAGCAGTACTTC

clone size: NA
D gene: NA
V gene: TRBV2
J gene: TRBJ1-3
CDR3 protein: CASSEAGAGSFSGNTIYF
CDR3 DNA: TGTGCCAGCAGTGAAGCGGGTGCAGGGTCGTTCTCTGGAAACACCATATATTTT

clone size: NA
D gene: TRBD2
V gene: TRBV7-8
J gene: TRBJ2-3
CDR3 protein: CASSLAGGPSDTQYF
CDR3 DNA: TGTGCCAGCAGTCTAGCGGGAGGGCCGTCTGATACGCAGTATTTT

clone size: NA
D gene: NA
V gene: TRBV7-2
J gene: TRBJ1-5
CDR3 protein: CASSFLDRPDQPQHF
CDR3 DNA: TGTGCCAGCAGCTTCCTCGACAGGCCCGATCAGCCCCAGCATTTT

clone size: NA
D gene: NA
V gene: TRBV30
J gene: TRBJ1-5
CDR3 protein: CAWSVVPDINQPQHF
CDR3 DNA: TGTGCCTGGAGTGTAGTCCCCGACATTAATCAGCCCCAGCATTTT

clone size: NA
D gene: TRBD2
V gene: TRBV15
J gene: TRBJ2-1
CDR3 protein: CAILTSGSNSEQFF
CDR3 DNA: TGTGCCATTCTAACTAGCGGGAGCAATAGTGAGCAGTTCTTC

clone size: once
D gene: NA
V gene: TRBV28
J gene: TRBJ1-1
CDR3 protein: CASSFQHLDTEAFF
CDR3 DNA: TGTGCCAGCAGTTTCCAGCACTTGGACACTGAAGCTTTCTTT

clone size: few
D gene: NA
V gene: TRBV10-3
J gene: TRBJ2-7
CDR3 protein: CAMDEQYF
CDR3 DNA: TGTGCCATGGACGAGCAGTACTTC

clone size: NA
D gene: NA
V gene: TRBV28
J gene: TRBJ1-1
CDR3 protein: CASSLLEGARLTEAFF
CDR3 DNA: TGTGCCAGCAGTTTACTGGAAGGGGCCCGGTTGACTGAAGCTTTCTTT

clone size: NA
D gene: NA
V gene: TRBV10-3
J gene: TRBJ2-5
CDR3 protein: CAIRADEETQYF
CDR3 DNA: TGTGCCATCAGAGCGGATGAAGAGACCCAGTACTTC

clone size: NA
D gene: NA
V gene: TRBV5-1
J gene: TRBJ1-1
CDR3 protein: CASSFGGARTEAFF
CDR3 DNA: TGCGCCAGCAGCTTTGGGGGCGCACGAACTGAAGCTTTCTTT

clone size: NA
D gene: TRBD2
V gene: TRBV27
J gene: TRBJ2-7
CDR3 protein: CASSLVAGGVYEQYF
CDR3 DNA: TGTGCCAGCAGTTTAGTAGCGGGAGGTGTGTACGAGCAGTACTTC

clone size: NA
D gene: NA
V gene: TRBV30
J gene: TRBJ2-3
CDR3 protein: CAWSSTSISTDTQYF
CDR3 DNA: TGTGCCTGGAGTTCGACTAGTATTAGCACAGATACGCAGTATTTT

clone size: NA
D gene: TRBD1
V gene: TRBV9
J gene: TRBJ1-2
CDR3 protein: CASSFGQEEYGYTF
CDR3 DNA: TGTGCCAGCAGCTTCGGACAGGAAGAATATGGCTACACCTTC

clone size: NA
D gene: TRBD2
V gene: TRBV28
J gene: TRBJ2-5
CDR3 protein: CASSQPTWAGVWEQYF
CDR3 DNA: TGTGCCAGCAGTCAACCCACCTGGGCGGGAGTCTGGGAGCAGTACTTC

clone size: NA
D gene: NA
V gene: TRBV28
J gene: TRBJ2-6
CDR3 protein: CASSLLAGANVLTF
CDR3 DNA: TGTGCCAGCAGTTTACTCGCTGGGGCCAACGTCCTGACTTTC

clone size: NA
D gene: NA
V gene: TRBV28
J gene: TRBJ2-3
CDR3 protein: CASSLTGLWDTQYF
CDR3 DNA: TGTGCCAGCAGTTTGACAGGCCTTTGGGATACGCAGTATTTT

clone size: NA
D gene: NA
V gene: TRBV6-1
J gene: TRBJ2-2
CDR3 protein: CASSRTGSGELFF
CDR3 DNA: TGTGCCAGCAGCCGAACAGGGTCCGGGGAGCTGTTTTTT

clone size: NA
D gene: NA
V gene: TRBV6-4
J gene: TRBJ2-7
CDR3 protein: CASSDGQIYGATKQYF
CDR3 DNA: TGTGCCAGCAGTGACGGGCAGATCTACGGAGCTACGAAGCAGTACTTC

clone size: once
D gene: NA
V gene: TRBV19
J gene: TRBJ2-7
CDR3 protein: CASLGRGVSAEQYF
CDR3 DNA: TGTGCCAGTCTAGGCCGGGGAGTTTCGGCCGAGCAGTACTTC

clone size: NA
D gene: NA
V gene: TRBV27
J gene: TRBJ2-5
CDR3 protein: CASSLAGGETQYF
CDR3 DNA: TGTGCCAGCAGTTTGGCCGGAGGTGAGACCCAGTACTTC

clone size: NA
D gene: NA
V gene: TRBV7-8
J gene: TRBJ2-1
CDR3 protein: CASSLEASASSYNEQFF
CDR3 DNA: TGTGCCAGCAGCTTAGAGGCTAGCGCAAGCTCCTACAATGAGCAGTTCTTC

clone size: NA
D gene: TRBD1
V gene: TRBV7-2
J gene: TRBJ2-7
CDR3 protein: CASSSRTGSSYEQYF
CDR3 DNA: TGTGCCAGCAGCTCTAGGACAGGGTCCTCCTACGAGCAGTACTTC